Listed here are 2 T cell receptor beta chains from one sample, sequenced in a study of CD8 T cells in ankylosing spondylitis. TCRdb fed the 5' RACE reads into MiXCR, producing one record per CDR3 protein. The data show some 270,000 distinct CDR3 sequences, with roughly 32% seen just once and approximately 4.4% held by the top ten. The sequencing input was blood, either unsorted or a sorted T cell fraction (not recorded which). The receptor set was obtained from a male donor with ankylosing spondylitis or in good health (not recorded which).

The chain has TRBV12-3 or TRBV12-4 and TRBJ2-7, with D perhaps TRBD2 (7 bases). The V gene lost 9 bases and the J gene lost 3 bases, with 18 bases spanning the gap. CDR3 length equals 14 residues. The CDR3 spells CASLGGADDYEQYF. The DNA for the CDR3 is TGTGCCAGTTTGGGGGGGGCAGATGACTACGAGCAGTACTTC.

V is TRBV20-1 and J is TRBJ1-6; tentatively, D is TRBD1 (5 bases). Germline V gene sequence: CDR1 DFQATT, CDR2 SNEGSKA (reference sequence). The length of the CDR3 is 15 residues. V was trimmed by 2 bases and J by 4 bases, leaving 12 bases between them. The CDR3 protein is CSARPSAGYNSPLHF. The CDR3 DNA is TGCAGTGCTAGACCCTCGGCAGGGTATAATTCACCCCTCCACTTT.